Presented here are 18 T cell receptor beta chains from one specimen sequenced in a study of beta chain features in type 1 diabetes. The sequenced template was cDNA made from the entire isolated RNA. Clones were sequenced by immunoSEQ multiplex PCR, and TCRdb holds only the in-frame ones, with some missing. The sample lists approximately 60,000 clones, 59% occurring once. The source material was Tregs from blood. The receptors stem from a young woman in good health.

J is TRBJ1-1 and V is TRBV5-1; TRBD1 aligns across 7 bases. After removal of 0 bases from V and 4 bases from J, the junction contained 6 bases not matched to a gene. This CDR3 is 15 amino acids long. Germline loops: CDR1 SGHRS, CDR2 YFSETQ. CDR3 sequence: CASSLGQGGSTEAFF. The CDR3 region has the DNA TGCGCCAGCAGCTTGGGACAGGGTGGGAGCACTGAAGCTTTCTTT.

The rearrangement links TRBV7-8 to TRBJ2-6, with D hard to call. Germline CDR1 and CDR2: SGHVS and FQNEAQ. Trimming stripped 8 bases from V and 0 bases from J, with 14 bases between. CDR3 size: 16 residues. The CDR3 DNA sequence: TGTGCCAGCTACATTACTAAGAGCTCTGGGGCCAACGTCCTGACTTTC. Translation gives CASYITKSSGANVLTF.

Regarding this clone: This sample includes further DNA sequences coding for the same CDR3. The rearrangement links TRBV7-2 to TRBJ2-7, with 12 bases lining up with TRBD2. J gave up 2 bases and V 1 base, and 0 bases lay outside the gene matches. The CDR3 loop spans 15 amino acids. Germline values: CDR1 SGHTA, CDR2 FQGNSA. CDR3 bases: TGTGCCAGCAGCTTAGGACTAGCGGGGGCCTACGAGCAGTACTTC. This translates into CASSLGLAGAYEQYF. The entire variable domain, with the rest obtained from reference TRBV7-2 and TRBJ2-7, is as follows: GAGVSQSPSNKVTEKGKDVELRCDPISGHTALYWYRQSLGQGLEFLIYFQGNSAPDKSGLPSDRFSAERTGGSVSTLTIQRTQQEDSAVYLCASSLGLAGAYEQYFGPGTRLTVT.

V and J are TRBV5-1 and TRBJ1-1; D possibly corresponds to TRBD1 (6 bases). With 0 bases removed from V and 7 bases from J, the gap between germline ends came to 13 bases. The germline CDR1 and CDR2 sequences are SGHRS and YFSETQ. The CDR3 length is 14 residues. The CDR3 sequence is CASSLAQGWVEAFF. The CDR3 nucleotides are TGCGCCAGCAGCTTGGCTCAGGGGTGGGTTGAAGCTTTCTTT.

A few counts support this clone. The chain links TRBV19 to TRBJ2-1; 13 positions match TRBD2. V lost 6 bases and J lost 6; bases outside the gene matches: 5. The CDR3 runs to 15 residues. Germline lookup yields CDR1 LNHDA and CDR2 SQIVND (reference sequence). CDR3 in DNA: TGTGCCAGTAGACTGGGGACTAGCGGGATCAATGAGCAGTTCTTC. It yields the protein CASRLGTSGINEQFF. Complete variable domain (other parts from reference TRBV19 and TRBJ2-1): DGGITQSPKYLFRKEGQNVTLSCEQNLNHDAMYWYRQDPGQGLRLIYYSQIVNDFQKGDIAEGYSVSREKKESFPLTVTSAQKNPTAFYLCASRLGTSGINEQFFGPGTRLTVL.

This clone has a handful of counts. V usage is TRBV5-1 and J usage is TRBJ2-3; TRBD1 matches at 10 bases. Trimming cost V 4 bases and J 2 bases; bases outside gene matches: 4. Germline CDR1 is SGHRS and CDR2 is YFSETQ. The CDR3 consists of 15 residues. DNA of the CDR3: TGCGCCAGCAGCCCGGGACAGGGGAACACAGATACGCAGTATTTT. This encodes CASSPGQGNTDTQYF. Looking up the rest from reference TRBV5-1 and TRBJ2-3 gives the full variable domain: KAGVTQTPRYLIKTRGQQVTLSCSPISGHRSVSWYQQTPGQGLQFLFEYFSETQRNKGNFPGRFSGRQFSNSRSEMNVSTLELGDSALYLCASSPGQGNTDTQYFGPGTRLTVL.

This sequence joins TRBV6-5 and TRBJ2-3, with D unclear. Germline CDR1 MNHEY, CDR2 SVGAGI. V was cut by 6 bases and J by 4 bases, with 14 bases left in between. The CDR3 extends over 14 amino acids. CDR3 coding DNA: TGTGCCAGCAGGGAGATGGCCCCCCCAGATACGCAGTATTTT. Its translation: CASREMAPPDTQYF.

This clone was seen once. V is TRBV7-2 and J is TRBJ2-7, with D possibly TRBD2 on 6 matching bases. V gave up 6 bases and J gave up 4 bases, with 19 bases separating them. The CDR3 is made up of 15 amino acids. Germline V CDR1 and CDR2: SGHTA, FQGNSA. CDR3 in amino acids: CASRPRDLAQYEQYF. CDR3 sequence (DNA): TGTGCCAGCAGACCCCGGGACTTGGCCCAGTACGAGCAGTACTTC.

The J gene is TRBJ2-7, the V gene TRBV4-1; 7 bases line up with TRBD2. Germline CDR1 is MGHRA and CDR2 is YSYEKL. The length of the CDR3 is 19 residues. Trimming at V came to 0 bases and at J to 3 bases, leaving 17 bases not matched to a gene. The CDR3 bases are TGCGCCAGCAGCCAAGACGACGTAGGGGAGGCTAGCGGAAGCTACGAGCAGTACTTC. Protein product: CASSQDDVGEASGSYEQYF.

CDR3 sequence: CASRRGSTDTQYF. The DNA of the CDR3 is TGTGCCTCACGCAGGGGGTCGACAGATACGCAGTATTTT. This chain joins TRBV30 and TRBJ2-3; 7 bases map to TRBD1. Trimming at V came to 7 bases and at J to 3 bases, leaving 7 bases not matched to a gene. The germline CDR1 and CDR2 sequences are GTSNPN and SVGIG (reference sequence). The CDR3 has 13 residues.

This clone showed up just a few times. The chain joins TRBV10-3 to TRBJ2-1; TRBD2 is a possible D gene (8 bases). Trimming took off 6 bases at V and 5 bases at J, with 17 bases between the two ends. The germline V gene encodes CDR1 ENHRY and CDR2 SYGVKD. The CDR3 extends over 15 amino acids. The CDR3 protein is CAIRGTRQGNNEQFF. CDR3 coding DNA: TGTGCCATCAGGGGGACTAGACAGGGCAACAATGAGCAGTTCTTC.

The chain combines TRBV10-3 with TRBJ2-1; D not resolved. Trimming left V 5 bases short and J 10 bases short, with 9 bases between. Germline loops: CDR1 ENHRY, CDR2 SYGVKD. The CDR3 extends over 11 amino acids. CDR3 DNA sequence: TGTGCCATCAGTCTAGAAAAAGAGCAGTTCTTC. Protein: CAISLEKEQFF.

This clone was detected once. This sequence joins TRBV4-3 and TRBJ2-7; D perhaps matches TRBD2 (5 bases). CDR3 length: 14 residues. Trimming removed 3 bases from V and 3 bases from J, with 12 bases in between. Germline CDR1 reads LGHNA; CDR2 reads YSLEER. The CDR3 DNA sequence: TGCGCCAGCAGCCATAGGACGGGAAACTACGAGCAGTACTTC. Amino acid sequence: CASSHRTGNYEQYF.

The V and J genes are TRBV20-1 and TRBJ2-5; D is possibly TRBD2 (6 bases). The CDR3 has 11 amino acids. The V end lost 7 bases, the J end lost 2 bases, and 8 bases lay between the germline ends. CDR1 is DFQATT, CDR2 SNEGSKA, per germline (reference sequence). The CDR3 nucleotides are TGCAGTGTAGCGGTTCAAGAGACCCAGTACTTC. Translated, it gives CSVAVQETQYF.

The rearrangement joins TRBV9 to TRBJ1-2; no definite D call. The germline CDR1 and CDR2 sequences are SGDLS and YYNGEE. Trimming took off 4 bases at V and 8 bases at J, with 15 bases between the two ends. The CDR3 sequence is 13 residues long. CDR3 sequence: CASSSLTWAGYTF. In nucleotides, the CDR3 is TGTGCCAGCAGCTCGCTGACCTGGGCAGGCTACACCTTC.

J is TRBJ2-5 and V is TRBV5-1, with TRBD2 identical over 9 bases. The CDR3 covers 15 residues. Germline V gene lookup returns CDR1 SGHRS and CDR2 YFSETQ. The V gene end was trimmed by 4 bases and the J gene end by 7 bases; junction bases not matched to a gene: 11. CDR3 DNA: TGCGCCAGCAGCCCGGGACTAGCCCGGGGAGGGACCCAGTACTTC. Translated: CASSPGLARGGTQYF. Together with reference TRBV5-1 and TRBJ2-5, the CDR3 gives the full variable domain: KAGVTQTPRYLIKTRGQQVTLSCSPISGHRSVSWYQQTPGQGLQFLFEYFSETQRNKGNFPGRFSGRQFSNSRSEMNVSTLELGDSALYLCASSPGLARGGTQYFGPGTRLLVL.

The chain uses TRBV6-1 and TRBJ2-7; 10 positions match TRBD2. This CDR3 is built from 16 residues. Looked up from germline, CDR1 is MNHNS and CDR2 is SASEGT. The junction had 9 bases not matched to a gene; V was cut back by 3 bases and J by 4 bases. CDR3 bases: TGTGCCAGCAGTGAGAATCCTAGCGGGAGAGAGTACGAGCAGTACTTC. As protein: CASSENPSGREYEQYF.

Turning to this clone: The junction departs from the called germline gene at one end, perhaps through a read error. The CDR3 DNA reads as TGTGCTAGCAGCTTAGCGGGAGTGGGCACCGGGGAGCTGTTTTTT. Amino acids: CASSLAGVGTGELFF. The genes are TRBV7-7 and TRBJ2-2; 9 bases map to TRBD2. Germline loops: CDR1 SSHAT, CDR2 FNYEAQ (reference sequence). The length of the CDR3 is 15 residues.